These 4 T cell receptor beta chains were sequenced from one sample in a study of T-cell reconstitution after alpha-beta-depleted transplantation in children. Unique molecular identifiers were incorporated when the TCRbeta library was constructed. TCRdb called the PCR reads again in MiXCR, with one record for every CDR3 protein. The table records around 130,000 distinct CDR3 sequences, roughly 10% of them present only once. The starting material was PBMCs, mostly from graft donor cells, obtained 180 days after TCRalphabeta/CD19-depleted stem cell transplant. The source of these receptors is a girl under two years old who had a stem cell transplant for combined immunodeficiency, so the T cells may come from the graft donor.

This clonotype was observed many times. The rearrangement links TRBV7-2 to TRBJ2-4; 8 bases line up with TRBD1. V was pared by 2 bases and J by 6 bases, with 9 bases of the junction left unmatched. The CDR3 totals 16 residues. Germline assignment: CDR1 SGHTA and CDR2 FQGNSA. CDR3 sequence (DNA): TGTGCCAGCAGCTTAAACTCCGGGACAGGACCAAACATTCAGTACTTC. Protein sequence: CASSLNSGTGPNIQYF.

The V call is TRBV20-1, the J call TRBJ1-2, with TRBD1 matching over 10 bases. The germline gives CDR1 DFQATT, CDR2 SNEGSKA (reference sequence). Trimming cost V 5 bases and J 4 bases; bases outside gene matches: 4. CDR3 length equals 13 residues. Written as DNA, the CDR3 is TGCAGTGCTTGGGACAGGGGAGGCTATGGCTACACCTTC. Translated, it gives CSAWDRGGYGYTF.

This clonotype was recorded many times. The DNA of the CDR3 is TGTGCCAGCAGCTTGCTTCCGGGACAGTCCTTTGTTGGGGAGCTGTTTTTT. This translates into CASSLLPGQSFVGELFF. V and J are TRBV5-6 and TRBJ2-2, with 7 bases that match TRBD1. Germline V gene data show CDR1 as SGHDT and CDR2 as YYEEEE. There are 17 residues in the CDR3. The ends lost 1 base at V and 8 bases at J; junction bases unmatched: 14. Full variable domain (missing parts from reference TRBV5-6 and TRBJ2-2): DAGVTQSPTHLIKTRGQQVTLRCSPKSGHDTVSWYQQALGQGPQFIFQYYEEEERQRGNFPDRFSGHQFPNYSSELNVNALLLGDSALYLCASSLLPGQSFVGELFFGEGSRLTVL.

This rearrangement joins TRBV7-2 to TRBJ2-3, with D uncertain. The germline CDR1 and CDR2 sequences are SGHTA and FQGNSA. The length of the CDR3 is 17 residues. Trimming shortened V by 7 bases and J by 0 bases, and 20 bases separated the two germline ends. The CDR3 sequence: CASNPLGLGPSTDTQYF. In nucleotides, the CDR3 is TGTGCCAGCAACCCCCTAGGTCTGGGCCCAAGCACAGATACGCAGTATTTT.